Below, 9 T cell receptor beta chains from the same sample are listed, as sequenced in a study of blood T cell repertoires in COVID-19. Clones were read by immunoSEQ multiplex PCR, and TCRdb kept only the in-frame ones, dropping some. Of about 180,000 clones in the sample, 70% to 90% were seen once. The sample taken for sequencing was peripheral blood. The receptors were sampled from a man aged 18 to 35 who had recovered from COVID-19.

The chain couples TRBV19 to TRBJ2-3; no reliable D call. The V gene lost 4 bases and the J gene lost 2 bases, with 16 bases spanning the gap. This CDR3 is built from 16 residues. Germline V gene data show CDR1 as LNHDA and CDR2 as SQIVND (reference sequence). The CDR3 DNA sequence: TGTGCCAGTAGTACCCAAGTAGCTCAAGCCACAGATACGCAGTATTTT. This translates into CASSTQVAQATDTQYF. The full variable domain, in which reference TRBV19 and TRBJ2-3 provide the parts outside the CDR3, is DGGITQSPKYLFRKEGQNVTLSCEQNLNHDAMYWYRQDPGQGLRLIYYSQIVNDFQKGDIAEGYSVSREKKESFPLTVTSAQKNPTAFYLCASSTQVAQATDTQYFGPGTRLTVL.

The rearrangement links TRBV28 to TRBJ1-2; D not resolved. The CDR3 has 15 residues. In germline, CDR1 is MDHEN, CDR2 SYDVKM. Trimming stripped 3 bases from V and 8 bases from J, with 19 bases between. The CDR3 bases are TGTGCCAGCAGTTTCGATCCGGGGAGGGCGGACGGCTACACCTTC. Residues: CASSFDPGRADGYTF.

This chain joins TRBV5-1 and TRBJ1-2; 10 positions agree with TRBD1. This CDR3 contains 15 residues. V dropped 7 bases and J dropped 2; count of bases not matched to a gene: 8. The germline gives CDR1 SGHRS, CDR2 YFSETQ. CDR3 sequence: CASGGAGQGNYGYTF. The CDR3 DNA is TGCGCCAGCGGGGGTGCGGGACAGGGGAACTATGGCTACACCTTC.

This sequence joins TRBV5-1 and TRBJ1-2; 9 nucleotides line up with TRBD1. This CDR3 is 15 amino acids long. Germline CDR1 and CDR2: SGHRS and YFSETQ. V trimming: 4 bases; J trimming: 1 base; junction bases outside the gene matches: 5. Here the CDR3 DNA reads TGCGCCAGCAGCGCCGGACAGGGGATTAACTATGGCTACACCTTC. This codes for CASSAGQGINYGYTF.

The rearrangement uses TRBV7-8 and TRBJ2-7; 10 nucleotides line up with TRBD1. Trimming at V came to 1 base and at J to 4 bases, leaving 1 base not matched to a gene. The germline V gene encodes CDR1 SGHVS and CDR2 FQNEAQ. This CDR3 is built from 14 residues. The CDR3 DNA reads as TGTGCCAGCAGCTTAGGGGACAGGGGTTACGAGCAGTACTTC. It codes for CASSLGDRGYEQYF.

The chain combines TRBV30 with TRBJ2-5, with a possible D match to TRBD2 (6 bases). The germline V and J ends were trimmed by 2 bases and 7 bases, with 20 bases remaining between them. The germline V gene has CDR1 GTSNPN and CDR2 SVGIG (reference sequence). The CDR3 extends over 15 amino acids. The CDR3 spells CAWSRAGTHAGTQYF. In DNA, the CDR3 is TGTGCCTGGAGTCGCGCTGGGACTCACGCTGGGACCCAGTACTTC.

The table lists this clone with a few counts. This chain connects TRBV6-5 to TRBJ2-1; TRBD2 agrees at 8 bases. This CDR3 spans 16 amino acids. The J segment lost 0 bases and the V segment lost 2 bases, leaving 3 bases of the junction unmatched. Germline values: CDR1 MNHEY, CDR2 SVGAGI. The CDR3 reads CASSYGLAGSYNEQFF. As DNA, the CDR3 is TGTGCCAGCAGTTACGGGCTAGCGGGCTCCTACAATGAGCAGTTCTTC.

The chain has TRBV18 and TRBJ2-2, with 8 bases aligning to TRBD1. After removal of 5 bases from V and 4 bases from J, the junction contained 12 bases not matched to a gene. This CDR3 has 17 amino acids. From germline, CDR1 is KGHSH and CDR2 LQKENI. The CDR3 DNA is TGTGCCAGCTCAGCAGCCCCCAGACAGGGGAGCACCGGGGAGCTGTTTTTT. It codes for CASSAAPRQGSTGELFF.

The chain links TRBV6-4 to TRBJ2-2; perhaps TRBD1 as D (5 bases). Germline values: CDR1 MRHNA, CDR2 SNTAGT. Trimming shortened V by 0 bases and J by 5 bases, and 7 bases separated the two germline ends. The CDR3 spans 14 residues. The DNA for the CDR3 is TGTGCCAGCAGTGACTCCAGGGATACCGGGGAGCTGTTTTTT. Residues: CASSDSRDTGELFF.